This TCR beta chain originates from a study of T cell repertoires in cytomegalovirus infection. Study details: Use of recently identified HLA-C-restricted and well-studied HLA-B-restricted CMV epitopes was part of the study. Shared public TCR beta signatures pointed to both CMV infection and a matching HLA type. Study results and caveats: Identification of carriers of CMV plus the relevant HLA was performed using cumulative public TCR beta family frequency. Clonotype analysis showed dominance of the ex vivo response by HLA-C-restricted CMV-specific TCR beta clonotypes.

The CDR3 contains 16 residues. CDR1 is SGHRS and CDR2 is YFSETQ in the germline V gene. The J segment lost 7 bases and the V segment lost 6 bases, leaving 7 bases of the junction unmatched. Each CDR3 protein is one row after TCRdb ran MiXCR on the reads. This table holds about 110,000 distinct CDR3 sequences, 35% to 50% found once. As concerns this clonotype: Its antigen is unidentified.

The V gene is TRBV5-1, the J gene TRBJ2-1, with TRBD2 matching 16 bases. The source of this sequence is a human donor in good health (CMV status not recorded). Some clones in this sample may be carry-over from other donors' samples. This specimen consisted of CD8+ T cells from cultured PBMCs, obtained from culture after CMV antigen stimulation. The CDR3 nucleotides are TGCGCCAGCAACCCGGGACTAGCGGGGGGGCATAATGAGCAGTTCTTC. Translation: CASNPGLAGGHNEQFF. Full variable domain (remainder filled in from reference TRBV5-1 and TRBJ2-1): KAGVTQTPRYLIKTRGQQVTLSCSPISGHRSVSWYQQTPGQGLQFLFEYFSETQRNKGNFPGRFSGRQFSNSRSEMNVSTLELGDSALYLCASNPGLAGGHNEQFFGPGTRLTVL.